This T cell receptor beta chain stems from a study of blood T cell repertoires in COVID-19. Study details: The analysed material was cDNA or gDNA that came from T cells, B-cell-depleted T cells, or PBMCs.

Study processing details: Counts of nucleated cells, estimated from reference gene primer amplification, were obtained. Only in-frame clones appear in the TCRdb table, and some are missing; sequencing was by immunoSEQ multiplex PCR. Clone size and V and J calls were adopted from that table, with D and trimming inferred from the DNA. The sample includes roughly 200,000 clones, 82% of them seen just once. Trimming took off 5 bases at V and 5 bases at J, with 18 bases between the two ends. The CDR3 length is 15 residues. Germline CDR1 is MNHEY and CDR2 is SVGAGI. Those who participated ranged in age from roughly 18 to 95 years and resided in some 24 US areas. Clinical history as reported by participants underpinned cohort assignment.

J is TRBJ1-1 and V is TRBV6-5; no clear D gene. Sequencing used PBMCs or T cells enriched from blood (not recorded which). This clonotype originated in a woman between 55 and 75 years old with acute COVID-19. The CDR3 DNA reads TGTGCCAGCAGTATCCGTCAAGTAGCTTTGACTGAAGCTTTCTTT. This sequence encodes CASSIRQVALTEAFF.